This paragraph covers one TCR beta chain sequence. What it binds is not known. The data are from a study of cytotoxic CD8 clonotypes in ibrutinib-treated CLL. The wider study: Enrolment comprised 11 relapsed/refractory and over 14 treatment-naive patients; roughly 17 were IGHV unmutated. The study, taken as a whole, reports: There were differences in sampling times between sustained-remission and progressing patients. Private clonotypes, not public ones, expanded at ibrutinib response.

Germline V gene sequence: CDR1 SNHLY, CDR2 FYNNEI. The CDR3 has 16 amino acids. Trimming cost V 1 base and J 4 bases; bases outside gene matches: 9. TCRdb's table, derived via immunoSEQ multiplex PCR, lists solely in-frame clones and lacks some. The data show some 350,000 clones, 67% seen once. The gene calls are TRBV2 and TRBJ1-2; 7 bases fit TRBD1. This receptor was identified in a human donor with chronic lymphocytic leukemia. Sequencing used PBMCs, obtained after 36 months of ibrutinib treatment. The CDR3 loop is CASSEDTPGGPYGYTF. CDR3 nucleotides: TGTGCCAGCAGTGAAGATACCCCAGGGGGACCCTATGGCTACACCTTC.